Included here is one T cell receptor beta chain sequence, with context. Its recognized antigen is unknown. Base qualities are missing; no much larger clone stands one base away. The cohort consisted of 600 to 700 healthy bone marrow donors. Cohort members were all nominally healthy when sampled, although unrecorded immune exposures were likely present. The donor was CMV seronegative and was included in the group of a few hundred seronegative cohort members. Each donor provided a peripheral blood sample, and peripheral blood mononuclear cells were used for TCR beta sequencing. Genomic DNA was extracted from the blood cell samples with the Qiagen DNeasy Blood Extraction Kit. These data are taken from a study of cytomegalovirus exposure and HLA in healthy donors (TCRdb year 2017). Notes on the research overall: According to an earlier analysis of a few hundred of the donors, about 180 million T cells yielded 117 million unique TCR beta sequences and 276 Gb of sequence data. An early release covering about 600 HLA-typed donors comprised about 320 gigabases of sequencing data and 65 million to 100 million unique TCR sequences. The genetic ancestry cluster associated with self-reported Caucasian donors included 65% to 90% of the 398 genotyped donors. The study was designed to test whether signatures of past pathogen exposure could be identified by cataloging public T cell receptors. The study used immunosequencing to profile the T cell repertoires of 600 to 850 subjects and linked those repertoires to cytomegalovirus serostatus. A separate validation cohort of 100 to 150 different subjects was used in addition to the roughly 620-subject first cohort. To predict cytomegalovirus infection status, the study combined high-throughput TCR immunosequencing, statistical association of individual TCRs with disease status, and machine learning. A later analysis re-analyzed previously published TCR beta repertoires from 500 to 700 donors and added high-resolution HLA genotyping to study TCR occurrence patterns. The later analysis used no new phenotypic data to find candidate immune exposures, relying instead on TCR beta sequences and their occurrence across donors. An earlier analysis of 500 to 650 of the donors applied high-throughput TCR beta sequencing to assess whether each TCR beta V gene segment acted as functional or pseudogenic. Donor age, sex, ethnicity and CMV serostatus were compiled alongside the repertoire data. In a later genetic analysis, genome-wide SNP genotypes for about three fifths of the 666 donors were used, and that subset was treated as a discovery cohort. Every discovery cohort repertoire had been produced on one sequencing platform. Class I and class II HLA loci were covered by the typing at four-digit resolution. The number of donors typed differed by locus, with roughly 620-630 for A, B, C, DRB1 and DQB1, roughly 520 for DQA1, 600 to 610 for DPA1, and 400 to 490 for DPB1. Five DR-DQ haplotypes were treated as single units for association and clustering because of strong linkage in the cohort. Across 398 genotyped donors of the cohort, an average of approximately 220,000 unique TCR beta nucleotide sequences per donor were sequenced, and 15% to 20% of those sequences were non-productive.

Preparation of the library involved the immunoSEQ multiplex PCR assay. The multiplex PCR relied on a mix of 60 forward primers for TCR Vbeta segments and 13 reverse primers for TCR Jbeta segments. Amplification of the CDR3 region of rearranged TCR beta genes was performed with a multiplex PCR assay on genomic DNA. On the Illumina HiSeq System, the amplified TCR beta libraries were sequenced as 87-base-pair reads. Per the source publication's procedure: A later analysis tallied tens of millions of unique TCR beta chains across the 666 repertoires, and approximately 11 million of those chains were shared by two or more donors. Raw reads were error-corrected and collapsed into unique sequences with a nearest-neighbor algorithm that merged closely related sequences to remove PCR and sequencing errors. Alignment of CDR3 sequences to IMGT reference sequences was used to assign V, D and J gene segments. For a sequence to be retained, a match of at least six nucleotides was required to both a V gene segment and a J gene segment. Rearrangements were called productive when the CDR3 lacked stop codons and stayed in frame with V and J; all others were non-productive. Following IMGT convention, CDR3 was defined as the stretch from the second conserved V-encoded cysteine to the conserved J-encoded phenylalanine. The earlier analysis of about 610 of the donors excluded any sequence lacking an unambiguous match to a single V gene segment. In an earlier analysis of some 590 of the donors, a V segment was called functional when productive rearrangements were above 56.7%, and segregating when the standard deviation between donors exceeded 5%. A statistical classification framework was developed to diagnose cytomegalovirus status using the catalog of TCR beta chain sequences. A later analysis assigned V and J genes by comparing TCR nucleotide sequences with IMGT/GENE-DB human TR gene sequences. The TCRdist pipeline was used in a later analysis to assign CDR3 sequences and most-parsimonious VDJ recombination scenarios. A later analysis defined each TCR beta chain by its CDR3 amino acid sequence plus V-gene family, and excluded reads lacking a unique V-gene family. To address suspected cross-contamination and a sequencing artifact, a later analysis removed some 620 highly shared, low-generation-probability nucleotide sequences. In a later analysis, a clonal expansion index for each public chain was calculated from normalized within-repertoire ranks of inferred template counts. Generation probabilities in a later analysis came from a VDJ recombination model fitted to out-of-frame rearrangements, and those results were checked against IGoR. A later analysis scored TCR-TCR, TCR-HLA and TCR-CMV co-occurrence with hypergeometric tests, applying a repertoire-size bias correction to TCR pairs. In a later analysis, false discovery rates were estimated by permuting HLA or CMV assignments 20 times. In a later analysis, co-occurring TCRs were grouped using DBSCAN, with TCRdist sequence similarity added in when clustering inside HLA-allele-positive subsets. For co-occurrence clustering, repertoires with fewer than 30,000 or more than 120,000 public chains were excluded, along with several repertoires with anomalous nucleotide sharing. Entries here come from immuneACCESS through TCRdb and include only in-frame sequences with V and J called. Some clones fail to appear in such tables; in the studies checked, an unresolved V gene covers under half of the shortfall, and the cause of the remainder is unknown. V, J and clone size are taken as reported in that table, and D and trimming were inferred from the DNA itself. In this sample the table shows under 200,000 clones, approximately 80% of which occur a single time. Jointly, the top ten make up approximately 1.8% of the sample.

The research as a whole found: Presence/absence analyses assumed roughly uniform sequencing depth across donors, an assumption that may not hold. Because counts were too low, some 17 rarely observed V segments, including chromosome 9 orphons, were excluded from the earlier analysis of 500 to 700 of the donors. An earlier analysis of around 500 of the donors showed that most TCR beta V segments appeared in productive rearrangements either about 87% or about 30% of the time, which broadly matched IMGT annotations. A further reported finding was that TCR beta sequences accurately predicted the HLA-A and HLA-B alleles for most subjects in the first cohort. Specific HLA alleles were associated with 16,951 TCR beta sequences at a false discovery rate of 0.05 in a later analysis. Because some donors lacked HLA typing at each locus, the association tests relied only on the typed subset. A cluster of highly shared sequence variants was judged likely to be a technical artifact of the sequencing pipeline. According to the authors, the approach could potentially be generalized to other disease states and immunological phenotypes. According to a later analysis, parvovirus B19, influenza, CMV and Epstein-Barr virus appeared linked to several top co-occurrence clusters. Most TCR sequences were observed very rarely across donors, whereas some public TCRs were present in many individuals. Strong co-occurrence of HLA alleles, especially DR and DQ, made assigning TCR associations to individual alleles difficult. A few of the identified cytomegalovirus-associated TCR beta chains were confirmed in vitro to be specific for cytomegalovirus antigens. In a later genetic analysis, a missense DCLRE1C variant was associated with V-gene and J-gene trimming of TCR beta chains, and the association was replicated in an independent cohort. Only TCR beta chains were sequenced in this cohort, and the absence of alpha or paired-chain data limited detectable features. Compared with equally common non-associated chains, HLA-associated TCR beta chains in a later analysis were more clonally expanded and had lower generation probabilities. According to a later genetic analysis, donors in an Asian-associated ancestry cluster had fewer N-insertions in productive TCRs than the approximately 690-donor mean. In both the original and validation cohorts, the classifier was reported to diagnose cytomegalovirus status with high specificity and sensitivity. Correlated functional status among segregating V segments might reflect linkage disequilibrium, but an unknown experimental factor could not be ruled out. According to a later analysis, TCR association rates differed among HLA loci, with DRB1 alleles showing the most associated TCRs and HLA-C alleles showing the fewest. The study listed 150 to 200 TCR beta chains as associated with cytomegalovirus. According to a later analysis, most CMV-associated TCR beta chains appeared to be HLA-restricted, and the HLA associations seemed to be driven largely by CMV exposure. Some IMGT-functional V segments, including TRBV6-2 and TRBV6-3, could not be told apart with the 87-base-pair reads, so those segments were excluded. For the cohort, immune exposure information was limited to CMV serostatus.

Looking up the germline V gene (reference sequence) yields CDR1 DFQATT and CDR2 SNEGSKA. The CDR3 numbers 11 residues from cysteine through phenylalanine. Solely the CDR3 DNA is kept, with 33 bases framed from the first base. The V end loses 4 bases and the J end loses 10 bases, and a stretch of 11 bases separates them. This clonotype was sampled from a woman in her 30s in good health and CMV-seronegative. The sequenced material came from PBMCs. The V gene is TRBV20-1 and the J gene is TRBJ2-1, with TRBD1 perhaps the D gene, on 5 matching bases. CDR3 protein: CSAITHREQFF. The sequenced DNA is TGCAGTGCTATCACCCACAGGGAGCAGTTCTTC.